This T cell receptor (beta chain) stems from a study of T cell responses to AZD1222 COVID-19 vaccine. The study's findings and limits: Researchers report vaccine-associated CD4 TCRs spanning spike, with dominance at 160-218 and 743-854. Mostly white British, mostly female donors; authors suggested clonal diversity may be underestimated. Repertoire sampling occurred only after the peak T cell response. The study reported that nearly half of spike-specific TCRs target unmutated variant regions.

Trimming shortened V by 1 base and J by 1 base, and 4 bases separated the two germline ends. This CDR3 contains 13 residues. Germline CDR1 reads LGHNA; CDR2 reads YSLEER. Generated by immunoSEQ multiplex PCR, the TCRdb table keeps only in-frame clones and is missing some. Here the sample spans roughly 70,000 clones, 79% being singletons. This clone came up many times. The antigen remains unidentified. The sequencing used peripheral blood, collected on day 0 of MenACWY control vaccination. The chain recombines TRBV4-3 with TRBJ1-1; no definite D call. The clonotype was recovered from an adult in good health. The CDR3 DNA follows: TGCGCCAGCAGCCAAGGCGGGAACACTGAAGCTTTCTTT. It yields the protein CASSQGGNTEAFF.